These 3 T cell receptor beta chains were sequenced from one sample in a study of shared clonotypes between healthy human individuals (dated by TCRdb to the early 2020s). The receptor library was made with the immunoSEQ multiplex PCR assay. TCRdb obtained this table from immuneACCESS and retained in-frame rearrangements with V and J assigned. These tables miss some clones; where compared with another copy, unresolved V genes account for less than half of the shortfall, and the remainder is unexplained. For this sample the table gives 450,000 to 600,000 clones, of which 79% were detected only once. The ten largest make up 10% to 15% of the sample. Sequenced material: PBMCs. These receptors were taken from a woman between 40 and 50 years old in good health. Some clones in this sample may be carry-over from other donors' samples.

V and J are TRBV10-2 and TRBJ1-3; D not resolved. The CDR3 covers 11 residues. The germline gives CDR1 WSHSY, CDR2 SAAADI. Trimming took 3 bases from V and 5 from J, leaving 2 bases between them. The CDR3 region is CASSERNTIYF. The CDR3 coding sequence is TGCGCCAGCAGTGAAAGAAACACCATATATTTT.

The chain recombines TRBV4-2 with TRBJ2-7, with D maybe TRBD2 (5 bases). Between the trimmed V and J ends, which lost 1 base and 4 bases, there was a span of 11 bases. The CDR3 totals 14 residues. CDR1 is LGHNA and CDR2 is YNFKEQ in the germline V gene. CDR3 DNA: TGTGCCAGCAGCCAAGGGACTGGCGAATACGAGCAGTACTTC. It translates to CASSQGTGEYEQYF.

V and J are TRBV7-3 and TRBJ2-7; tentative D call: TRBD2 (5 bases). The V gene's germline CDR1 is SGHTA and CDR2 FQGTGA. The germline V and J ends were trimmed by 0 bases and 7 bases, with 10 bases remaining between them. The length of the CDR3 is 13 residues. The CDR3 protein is CASSLTPGREQYF. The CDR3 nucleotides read TGTGCCAGCAGCTTAACTCCGGGAAGAGAGCAGTACTTC.